The 15 T cell receptor beta chains below come from one sample, sequenced in a study of blood T cell repertoires in COVID-19 (dated by TCRdb to about 2020). Libraries were prepared through the immunoSEQ multiplex PCR assay. TCRdb retrieved this table from immuneACCESS and kept in-frame rearrangements only. Not all clones are present; in checked studies, unresolved V genes account for under half, and no reason is known for the remainder. For this sample the table gives approximately 100,000 clones, of which roughly 85% were detected only once. The ten largest account for more than 30% of the sample. Sequencing used peripheral blood. Receptors originate from a man older than 75 with acute or convalescent COVID-19.

In its sample, this clone was seen a few times. The chain employs TRBV24-1 and TRBJ2-1; 13 nucleotides match TRBD2. CDR3 length equals 15 residues. Unmatched junction bases numbered 1, after V lost 6 bases and J lost 3 bases. Germline CDR1 is KGHDR and CDR2 is SFDVKD. The CDR3 DNA follows: TGTGCCACCAGTCGGACTAGCGGGAGCTACAATGAGCAGTTCTTC. Translating gives CATSRTSGSYNEQFF.

The rearrangement joins TRBV30 to TRBJ2-7; 9 bases agree with TRBD2. The CDR3 has 15 amino acids. V trimming: 5 bases; J trimming: 2 bases; junction bases outside the gene matches: 10. Germline CDR1 is GTSNPN and CDR2 is SVGIG (reference sequence). The CDR3 sequence is CAWRRGAGGPYEQYF. DNA of the CDR3: TGTGCCTGGCGCAGGGGGGCGGGAGGGCCCTACGAGCAGTACTTC.

This sequence joins TRBV7-2 and TRBJ1-2, with D tentatively TRBD1 (6 bases). The germline V gene encodes CDR1 SGHTA and CDR2 FQGNSA. Trimming left V 1 base short and J 5 bases short, with 17 bases between. The CDR3 has 16 residues. For the CDR3, the DNA is TGTGCCAGCAGCTTAGATTCGGGCAGGGGAGATTATGGCTACACCTTC. Translated: CASSLDSGRGDYGYTF.

The CDR3 sequence: CASSIARTSGNEQFF. The CDR3, as DNA: TGTGCCAGTAGTATAGCACGGACTAGCGGCAATGAGCAGTTCTTC. The chain is built from TRBV19 and TRBJ2-1; 10 bases fit TRBD2. CDR1 is LNHDA, CDR2 SQIVND, per germline (reference sequence). With 1 base clipped from V and 6 bases from J, the junction kept 3 bases outside the gene matches. This CDR3 region has 15 residues.

The chain carries TRBV5-4 and TRBJ2-2; D is ambiguous. Trimming left V 1 base short and J 1 base short, with 8 bases between. The CDR3 has 15 residues. Per germline, CDR1 SGHNT and CDR2 YYREEE (reference sequence). The CDR3 DNA follows: TGTGCCAGCAGCTTGTGGCGGCGGAACACCGGGGAGCTGTTTTTT. It codes for CASSLWRRNTGELFF.

The J gene is TRBJ1-3, the V gene TRBV2; D remains unclear. CDR1 is SNHLY, CDR2 FYNNEI, per germline. The length of the CDR3 is 15 residues. V lost 6 bases, J lost 0 bases, and 12 bases lay in between. The CDR3 sequence is CASRPTVLSGNTIYF. CDR3 nucleotides: TGTGCCAGCAGGCCTACAGTTCTCTCTGGAAACACCATATATTTT.

The chain combines TRBV5-1 with TRBJ2-7; TRBD1 matches at 12 bases. Germline loops: CDR1 SGHRS, CDR2 YFSETQ. The ends lost 7 bases at V and 7 bases at J; junction bases unmatched: 9. The CDR3 spans 14 residues. CDR3 protein: CASGMGDRGPEQYF. The CDR3 DNA reads TGCGCCAGCGGAATGGGGGACAGGGGGCCGGAGCAGTACTTC.

This chain uses TRBV28 with TRBJ1-5, with D possibly TRBD1 on 5 matching bases. In germline, CDR1 is MDHEN, CDR2 SYDVKM. The CDR3 is 15 residues long. V was trimmed by 6 bases and J by 4 bases, leaving 16 bases between them. CDR3 in amino acids: CASREETGANQPQHF. The CDR3, as DNA: TGTGCCAGCAGGGAAGAGACTGGGGCGAATCAGCCCCAGCATTTT. Full variable domain (remainder filled in from reference TRBV28 and TRBJ1-5): DVKVTQSSRYLVKRTGEKVFLECVQDMDHENMFWYRQDPGLGLRLIYFSYDVKMKEKGDIPEGYSVSREKKERFSLILESASTNQTSMYLCASREETGANQPQHFGDGTRLSIL.

This chain joins TRBV3-1 (or the pseudogene TRBV3-2) and TRBJ2-5; a possible D gene is TRBD1 (5 bases). Germline values: CDR1 LGHDT, CDR2 YNNKEL (reference sequence). The CDR3 is 16 amino acids. Trimming left V 0 bases short and J 1 base short, with 12 bases between. The CDR3 spells CASSQDQGRSQETQYF. CDR3 in DNA: TGTGCCAGCAGCCAAGATCAGGGCAGAAGCCAAGAGACCCAGTACTTC.

The chain couples TRBV24-1 to TRBJ1-1; D is possibly TRBD1 (5 bases). V lost 4 bases and J lost 7, with 18 bases in between. The germline V gene encodes CDR1 KGHDR and CDR2 SFDVKD. The CDR3 covers 15 residues. In nucleotides, the CDR3 is TGTGCCACCAGTGAGGGAGGGGCGGGGCCGGTTGAAGCTTTCTTT. Translating it yields CATSEGGAGPVEAFF.

The rearrangement uses TRBV29-1 and TRBJ1-1, with 7 bases matching TRBD1. Germline CDR1 is SQVTM and CDR2 is ANQGSEA. CDR3 length: 12 residues. V lost 2 bases to trimming and J lost 6 bases; unmatched junction nucleotides: 3. The CDR3 nucleotides read TGCAGCGTTGAAAGGGGGCATTCTGAAGCTTTCTTT. Amino acid sequence: CSVERGHSEAFF.

This clone is a singleton in its sample. The V gene is TRBV27, the J gene TRBJ2-7; 12 bases fit TRBD2. V lost 2 bases and J lost 1; bases outside the gene matches: 6. There are 17 residues in the CDR3. Germline V gene data show CDR1 as MNHEY and CDR2 as SMNVEV (reference sequence). In DNA form, the CDR3 reads TGTGCCAGCAGTTTAATTGGGACTAGCGGGCATTCCTACGAGCAGTACTTC. Amino acid sequence: CASSLIGTSGHSYEQYF.

This rearrangement joins TRBV5-1 to TRBJ2-2; TRBD1 might be the D (5 bases). Trimming removed 0 bases at V and 0 bases at J, with 9 bases between. The CDR3 is 16 amino acids. Germline values: CDR1 SGHRS, CDR2 YFSETQ. CDR3 bases: TGCGCCAGCAGCTTGGTGGCAGGGCCGAACACCGGGGAGCTGTTTTTT. It encodes CASSLVAGPNTGELFF.

This clone has just one count. The J gene is TRBJ2-5, the V gene TRBV19; no reliable D call. The germline V gene encodes CDR1 LNHDA and CDR2 SQIVND (reference sequence). V was trimmed by 5 bases and J by 5 bases, leaving 12 bases between them. The CDR3 spans 13 residues. The CDR3 sequence is CASSFLVSETQYF. CDR3 DNA: TGTGCCAGTAGTTTTTTAGTTAGCGAGACCCAGTACTTC.

The rearrangement joins TRBV4-3 to TRBJ1-4; 10 nucleotides align to TRBD1. The CDR3 sequence is 16 residues long. Germline V gene data show CDR1 as LGHNA and CDR2 as YSLEER. V trimming: 0 bases; J trimming: 7 bases; junction bases outside the gene matches: 5. CDR3 in DNA: TGCGCCAGCAGCCAAGATCCCGGGGACAGGGGTGAAAAACTGTTTTTT. This gives the protein CASSQDPGDRGEKLFF.